Below are 21 T cell receptor beta chains sequenced from a single sample in a study of T cell changes during pregnancy in multiple sclerosis. The protocol was immunoSEQ multiplex PCR, while the TCRdb copy is restricted to in-frame clones and leaves out a portion. The table includes tens of thousands of clones, 90% to 95% detected once. Specimen: peripheral blood, collected in the first trimester of pregnancy. These receptors were obtained from a female donor in good health, enrolled as a control in a pregnancy study.

The chain recombines TRBV7-2 with TRBJ2-6; 7 bases line up with TRBD1. The V gene end was trimmed by 8 bases and the J gene end by 4 bases; junction bases not matched to a gene: 5. This CDR3 region has 14 residues. The germline gives CDR1 SGHTA, CDR2 FQGNSA. The CDR3 DNA is TGTGCCAGCGCACAGGGGTCAGGGGCCAACGTCCTGACTTTC. Residues: CASAQGSGANVLTF.

The sample holds one count of this clone. The chain carries TRBV7-2 and TRBJ2-7; 8 bases line up with TRBD1. The CDR3 loop spans 14 amino acids. The germline V gene encodes CDR1 SGHTA and CDR2 FQGNSA. V lost 8 bases, J lost 1 base, and 7 bases stayed unmatched. The CDR3 spells CASLDRARSYEQYF. The CDR3 DNA is TGTGCCAGCCTGGACAGGGCTCGGTCCTACGAGCAGTACTTC.

The chain employs TRBV5-6 and TRBJ1-1; D is possibly TRBD1 (5 bases). The CDR3 has 17 amino acids. The V end was cut by 0 bases, the J end by 4 bases, with 19 bases between. The germline gives CDR1 SGHDT, CDR2 YYEEEE. CDR3 loop: CASSLATAGLLSTEAFF. CDR3 DNA: TGTGCCAGCAGCTTGGCGACAGCTGGTCTCCTTAGCACTGAAGCTTTCTTT.

This clone turned up a few times. This sequence joins TRBV6-4 and TRBJ1-1; possible D gene TRBD1, 6 bases. Per germline, CDR1 MRHNA and CDR2 SNTAGT. This CDR3 has 13 residues. V lost 4 bases to trimming and J lost 4 bases, with 10 bases between them. CDR3 DNA: TGTGCCAGCAGTGCACAGGGACCCACTGAAGCTTTCTTT. The encoded protein is CASSAQGPTEAFF.

This rearrangement joins TRBV7-2 to TRBJ2-3, with a tentative D call TRBD1 (5 bases). CDR3 size: 15 residues. V shed 1 base and J shed 0 bases, with 8 bases lying between them. Germline V gene sequence: CDR1 SGHTA, CDR2 FQGNSA. This chain's CDR3 is CASSLGTTSTDTQYF. CDR3 nucleotides: TGTGCCAGCAGCTTAGGGACAACAAGCACAGATACGCAGTATTTT.

The chain links TRBV21-1 to TRBJ1-1; the table calls TRBD1, which could not be checked here. TRBV21-1 is a pseudogene. CDR3 length equals 15 residues. CDR3 protein: CASSKADIRNTEAFF. The CDR3 DNA reads as TGTGCCAGCAGCAAAGCCGACATCCGTAACACTGAAGCTTTCTTT.

The J gene is TRBJ2-7, the V gene TRBV4-3, with 8 bases identical to TRBD1. This CDR3 comprises 16 residues. Trimming removed 0 bases from V and 4 bases from J; junction bases left unmatched: 8. Germline loops: CDR1 LGHNA, CDR2 YSLEER. The CDR3 region is CASSQDPGQVDYEQYF. CDR3 bases: TGCGCCAGCAGCCAAGATCCGGGACAGGTAGATTACGAGCAGTACTTC.

This CDR3 is CASSPDRDYNEQFF. As DNA, the CDR3 is TGTGCCAGCAGCCCCGACAGGGACTACAATGAGCAGTTCTTC. This sequence joins TRBV25-1 and TRBJ2-1; 7 bases are shared with TRBD1. The V gene end was trimmed by 6 bases and the J gene end by 3 bases; junction bases not matched to a gene: 5. Germline V gene data show CDR1 as MGHDK and CDR2 as SYGVNS. This CDR3 contains 14 residues.

The J gene is TRBJ2-3, the V gene TRBV30, with 9 bases aligning to TRBD1. The CDR3 is 15 residues long. Germline V lookup: CDR1 GTSNPN, CDR2 SVGIG (reference sequence). J gave up 4 bases and V 5 bases, and 10 bases lay outside the gene matches. The CDR3 sequence: CAWARDRVSADTQYF. CDR3 coding DNA: TGTGCCTGGGCCCGGGACAGGGTCTCCGCAGATACGCAGTATTTT.

The rearrangement uses TRBV7-9 and TRBJ2-7; 10 nucleotides line up with TRBD2. V dropped 4 bases and J dropped 5; count of bases not matched to a gene: 5. The CDR3 covers 14 residues. Germline CDR1 is SEHNR and CDR2 is FQNEAQ (reference sequence). The CDR3, as DNA: TGTGCCAGCAGCTCGCGAGCGGGAGGGCACGAGCAGTACTTC. Its protein product is CASSSRAGGHEQYF.

V usage is TRBV30 and J usage is TRBJ1-5; no clear D. Germline CDR1 and CDR2: GTSNPN and SVGIG (reference sequence). This CDR3 spans 13 amino acids. V was clipped by 0 bases and J by 0 bases, with 3 bases between them. The DNA for the CDR3 is TGTGCCTGGAGTGTAGCTAGCAATCAGCCCCAGCATTTT. This sequence encodes CAWSVASNQPQHF.

The sample holds a few counts of this clone. The genes are TRBV6-4 and TRBJ1-5; D gene uncertain. The CDR3 totals 13 residues. Looked up from germline, CDR1 is MRHNA and CDR2 is SNTAGT. V was shortened by 4 bases and J by 3 bases, with 7 bases between the two germline ends. The CDR3: CASSVTVNQPQHF. DNA for the CDR3: TGTGCCAGCAGTGTTACAGTCAATCAGCCCCAGCATTTT.

The genes are TRBV19 and TRBJ2-7; 7 bases are shared with TRBD1. CDR1 and CDR2 (germline): LNHDA, SQIVND (reference sequence). J lost 3 bases, V lost 7 bases, and 6 bases had no gene match. CDR3 length equals 13 residues. CDR3 residues: CASKRGLNYEQYF. The CDR3 DNA is TGTGCCAGTAAAAGGGGGCTTAACTACGAGCAGTACTTC.

The CDR3 DNA is TGCAGCGTTCGCGGGGGACACAGTAAAGCTTTCTTT. Protein product: CSVRGGHSKAFF. The chain combines TRBV29-1 with TRBJ1-1; a possible D gene is TRBD1 (6 bases). The V gene's germline CDR1 is SQVTM and CDR2 ANQGSEA. Trimming pared 5 bases from V and 9 bases from J, leaving 16 bases between. The CDR3 extends over 12 amino acids.

The V gene is TRBV10-3, the J gene TRBJ1-1, with TRBD1 matching over 9 bases. The trim removed 4 bases at V and 3 bases at J, leaving 12 bases unmatched. This CDR3 region has 17 residues. Germline-derived CDR1 and CDR2 are ENHRY and SYGVKD. The CDR3 sequence is CAISAKNRGRKDTEAFF. CDR3 nucleotide sequence: TGTGCCATCAGTGCCAAGAACAGGGGGCGAAAGGACACTGAAGCTTTCTTT.

The rearrangement links TRBV5-1 to TRBJ2-3; D not certain. V was shortened by 0 bases and J by 1 base, with 3 bases between the two germline ends. Germline assignment: CDR1 SGHRS and CDR2 YFSETQ. There are 13 residues in the CDR3. The DNA of the CDR3 is TGCGCCAGCAGCTTGGCTGGCACAGATACGCAGTATTTT. Translated: CASSLAGTDTQYF.

The chain couples TRBV6-7 to TRBJ2-7, with D possibly matching TRBD2 (6 bases). TRBV6-7 is recorded as an ORF, its role being uncertain. Trimming cost V 10 bases and J 3 bases, with 13 bases left between them. This CDR3 is 12 amino acids long. The CDR3 nucleotides are TGTGCCACCGGGGACTCGCTCTACGAGCAGTACTTC. The encoded protein is CATGDSLYEQYF.

The rearrangement joins TRBV7-2 to TRBJ2-5; TRBD2 might be the D (6 bases). The CDR3 length is 16 residues. Per germline, CDR1 SGHTA and CDR2 FQGNSA. V lost 5 bases and J 5 bases, leaving 21 bases between the germline ends. The CDR3: CASSLGEFGSGETQYF. CDR3 bases: TGTGCCAGCAGCCTCGGCGAGTTCGGGAGTGGTGAGACCCAGTACTTC.

The CDR3 bases are TGTGCCACCAGCAAGTCGAGCGGGATAGCCAAAAACATTCAGTACTTC. It is translated as CATSKSSGIAKNIQYF. V usage is TRBV15 and J usage is TRBJ2-4; 7 bases line up with TRBD2. Per germline, CDR1 LNHNV and CDR2 YYDKDF (reference sequence). The CDR3 is 16 residues long. J lost 0 bases, V lost 4 bases, and 6 bases had no gene match. Full variable domain (rest looked up from reference TRBV15 and TRBJ2-4): DAMVIQNPRYQVTQFGKPVTLSCSQTLNHNVMYWYQQKSSQAPKLLFHYYDKDFNNEADTPDNFQSRRPNTSFCFLDIRSPGLGDTAMYLCATSKSSGIAKNIQYFGAGTRLSVL.

The CDR3 loop reads CASSEGLSETQYF. CDR3 bases: TGCGCCAGCAGTGAAGGACTTTCCGAGACCCAGTACTTC. The chain uses TRBV10-2 and TRBJ2-5, with D perhaps TRBD2 (5 bases). V was clipped by 3 bases and J by 5 bases, with 10 bases between them. This CDR3 comprises 13 residues. CDR1 is WSHSY, CDR2 SAAADI, per germline.

The chain uses TRBV11-2 and TRBJ2-7; 10 nucleotides line up with TRBD2. This CDR3 has 18 residues. V was pared by 0 bases and J by 0 bases, with 8 bases of the junction left unmatched. The germline gives CDR1 SGHAT, CDR2 FQNNGV. CDR3 nucleotide sequence: TGTGCCAGCAGCTTAGATACACGGACTAGCGGAAGCTCCTACGAGCAGTACTTC. As protein: CASSLDTRTSGSSYEQYF.